This TCR beta chain was profiled in a study of OX40 agonist ivuxolimab in advanced cancers. Study at large: Participants, roughly 81% male, averaged roughly 60 years of age, ranging from roughly 23 to 80.

Germline CDR1 is SGHVS and CDR2 is FQNEAQ. The CDR3 is 14 amino acids. The junction had 11 bases not matched to a gene; V was cut back by 5 bases and J by 7 bases. Measured with immunoSEQ multiplex PCR; TCRdb has only the in-frame clones, and not every one. The profile shows roughly 63,000 clones, 83% of them singletons. V gene TRBV7-8 combines with J gene TRBJ2-7; 7 bases map to TRBD1. This material consisted of CD4+ or CD8+ T cells sorted from blood, taken in a trial of the OX40 agonist ivuxolimab. This sequence was found in an adult with an advanced solid tumor such as melanoma, head and neck, liver or kidney cancer. The CDR3 nucleotides read TGTGCCAGCAGCGCCTGGACAGGTACTAGTGAGCAGTACTTC. Its translation: CASSAWTGTSEQYF.